This T cell receptor (beta chain) was retrieved from a study of blood T cell repertoires in COVID-19 (dated by TCRdb to about 2020). About the study as a whole: Collaborator samples came from the United States, Italy and Spain and covered acute and convalescent phases of COVID-19. The prospective study material was composed of cDNA or gDNA derived from T cells, B-cell-depleted T cells, or PBMCs. Subjects who had been exposed to COVID-19, were actively infected with it, or had recovered from it provided the deeply sampled blood TCRbeta repertoires that made up the dataset. A freely available public database, intended as a resource for researchers studying the immune response to SARS-CoV-2, is where the repertoires were released. Samples were obtained from the ongoing ImmuneRACE study (first 160 participants) and from 950 to 1,500 subjects provided by 6 global collaborators. A de-identified subject ID, COVID-19 status, age in years and sex were almost always included in the sample metadata. Where available, HLA class I and class II types were obtained from metadata supplied by the sample provider rather than from assay-based typing.

Whole blood was collected in K2EDTA tubes by collaborating institutions according to the institutions' own protocols. Collaborator samples were shipped for TCRbeta analysis as frozen whole blood, isolated PBMCs, or DNA extracted from either sample type. Points on this clone: Its antigen remains undetermined. Per-base quality was not reported, and no clone a single base away is much larger than it.

Trimmed from V: 5 bases; trimmed from J: 6 bases; junction bases lacking a gene match: 2. Counted from cysteine to phenylalanine, this CDR3 has 13 amino acids. Only the CDR3 portion is preserved as DNA: 39 bases, with reading frame beginning at the first base. CDR1 and CDR2 were assigned from the germline V gene as SGHNT and YENEEA. TCRbeta CDR3 regions were amplified from genomic DNA by means of the immunoSEQ Assay, a bias-controlled multiplex PCR. The source study handled its data this way. Nucleated cell counts per sample were estimated from amplification of reference gene primers within the assay. To quantify the absolute abundance of each unique TCRbeta CDR3 rearrangement, sequence reads were collapsed and filtered. Productive Simpson clonality was computed per sample as the square root of Simpson's diversity index over productive rearrangements. TCRdb provides this immuneACCESS table in a form limited to in-frame rearrangements. Some clones are lacking; in checked studies, under half of them reflect an unresolved V gene, and why the rest are absent is not known. For V, J and clone size, that table is used; D and trimming come from the DNA. This sample holds around 160,000 clones; roughly 90% were observed only once. The ten largest clones represent over 15% of the sample.

What the research found in general, with its limitations: How much clinical and demographic metadata was included differed by source and by participant, and the metadata was provided uncurated.

The material sequenced was peripheral blood. This TCR derives from a man between 60 and 75 years old with active or convalescent COVID-19. The V gene is TRBV11-3 and the J gene is TRBJ2-5, with 11 central nucleotides matching TRBD2. CDR3 reads: CASSLAGGQTQYF. The DNA is TGTGCCAGCAGCCTAGCGGGAGGTCAGACCCAGTACTTC.